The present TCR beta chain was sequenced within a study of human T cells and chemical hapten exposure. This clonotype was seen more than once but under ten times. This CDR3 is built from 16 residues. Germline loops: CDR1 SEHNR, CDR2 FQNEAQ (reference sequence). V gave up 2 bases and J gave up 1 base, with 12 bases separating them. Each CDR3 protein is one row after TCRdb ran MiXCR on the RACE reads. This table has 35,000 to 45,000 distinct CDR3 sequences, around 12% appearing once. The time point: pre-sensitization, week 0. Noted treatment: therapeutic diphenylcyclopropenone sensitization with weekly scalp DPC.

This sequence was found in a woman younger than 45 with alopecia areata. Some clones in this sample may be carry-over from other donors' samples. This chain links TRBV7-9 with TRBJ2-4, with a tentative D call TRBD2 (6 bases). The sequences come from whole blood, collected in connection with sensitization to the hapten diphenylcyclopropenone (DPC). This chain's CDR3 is CASSLFGGTAKNIQYF. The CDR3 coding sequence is TGTGCCAGCAGCTTATTTGGCGGGACCGCCAAAAACATTCAGTACTTC.